The rows below give T cell receptor beta chains drawn from one sample of a study of T cell changes during pregnancy in multiple sclerosis. TCRdb's copy holds only in-frame clones and misses some; the assay was immunoSEQ multiplex PCR. The table has around 71,000 clones, just over 90% seen once. Here the sequenced sample was peripheral blood, taken in the third trimester of pregnancy. The receptor set was obtained from a female donor with multiple sclerosis, enrolled in a pregnancy study. The CDR3 runs from the conserved cysteine through the conserved F or W.

TRBJ1-2	TRBV18	CASSPQNYGYTF
TRBJ2-3	TRBV5-6	CASSRTASSTDTQYF
TRBJ1-4	TRBV6-4	CASSGGPAGRQNEKLFF
TRBJ1-5	TRBV5-1	CASSVQGGSNQPQHF
TRBJ2-3	TRBV7-9	CASSLTSGRSTDTQYF
TRBJ2-2	TRBV2	CASSVRVPANTGELFF
TRBJ2-1	TRBV21-1	CASSTSGTPYNEQFF
TRBJ2-7	TRBV28	CASSSTGTDYEQYF
TRBJ2-3	TRBV5-1	CASSFGQTTDTQYF
TRBJ2-1	TRBV4-1	CASSQDLNEQFF
TRBJ2-1	TRBV11-2	CASSLADYNNEQFF
TRBJ2-1	TRBV4-1	CASSQDFGLADYNEQFF
TRBJ1-1	TRBV28	CASSPGQGADTEAFF
TRBJ2-5	TRBV10-3	CAISDVYGTSRETQYF
TRBJ2-3	TRBV21-1	CATVSGPDTQYF
TRBJ2-3	TRBV2	CASSVIERVGRTQYF
TRBJ2-3	TRBV6-5	CASSAKDFRADTQYF
TRBJ2-2	TRBV18	CASSPRSRGDTGELFF
TRBJ1-2	TRBV11-2	CASSPRTDILNYGYTF
TRBJ2-3	TRBV23-1	CASTCNGGYPGTDTQYF
TRBJ2-7	TRBV19	CASSDPGQGAKYEQYF
TRBJ1-2	TRBV7-2	CASSLSPGHWDGYTF
TRBJ2-7	TRBV6-1	CASSEAPTGGYEQYF
TRBJ2-6	TRBV5-1	CASFEDGALGANVLTF
TRBJ2-7	TRBV4-3	CASSQEPGLPYEQYF
TRBJ2-3	TRBV4-3	CASSQGHGAGTDTQYF
TRBJ2-7	TRBV4-1	CASSHSRTSGSYEQYF
TRBJ1-2	TRBV29-1	CSVREGGYGYTF
TRBJ1-4	TRBV7-9	CASSLGQSGVIEKLFF
TRBJ2-5	TRBV7-9	CASSPWTGRGETQYF
TRBJ2-3	TRBV27	CASSSPGVESDTQYF
TRBJ2-6	TRBV21-1	CATAEASGANVLTF
TRBJ1-2	TRBV29-1	CSVAADRALYGYTF
TRBJ2-3	TRBV7-9	CASSTRTSGMADTQYF
TRBJ1-5	TRBV7-6	CASSQSGGGPLNQPQHF
TRBJ2-1	TRBV2	CASRYGSSYNEQFF
TRBJ2-1	TRBV29-1	CSVEGVGAASYNEQFF
TRBJ2-7	TRBV21-1	CASSKVSKGRGDRAYEQYF
TRBJ1-2	TRBV5-6	CASSVISGNYGYTF
TRBJ2-7	TRBV29-1	CSVATTSGSRGYEQYF
TRBJ2-1	TRBV13	CASSFYSGRAGEQFF
TRBJ1-2	TRBV6-1	CASSEIGQGNYGYTF
TRBJ2-7	TRBV18	CASADRVEQYF
TRBJ2-2	TRBV14	CASSQVNGELFF
TRBJ2-7	TRBV5-1	CASSVAGQASSYEQYF
TRBJ2-1	TRBV6-5	CASSYSLGAGQFF
TRBJ2-5	TRBV5-1	CASSRGLAGQETQYF
TRBJ1-5	TRBV18	CASSPAGQPQHF
TRBJ1-3	TRBV7-9	CASSLGRGGGYSGNTIYF
TRBJ2-2	TRBV18	CASSPDTMSNTGELFF
TRBJ2-3	TRBV5-4	CASSLRSGTSTDTQYF
TRBJ2-1	TRBV9	CASSPTLAGGPNEQFF
TRBJ2-3	TRBV15	CATSREAGFSSDTQYF
TRBJ2-5	TRBV27	CASSLRVGLAGETQYF
TRBJ1-2	TRBV27	CASSFRQNYGYTF
TRBJ1-2	TRBV7-9	CASSLGAGRSGYTF
TRBJ2-7	TRBV18	CASSPLASGTTTYEQYF
TRBJ2-7	TRBV18	CASSPGGLAGASEQYF
TRBJ1-1	TRBV4-3	CASSLTANTEAFF